The 21 T cell receptor beta chains below were found in one sample sequenced in a study of cytomegalovirus exposure and HLA in healthy donors. Primers included in the PCR were 60 Vbeta and 13 Jbeta primers. The data were produced by immunoSEQ multiplex PCR, yet TCRdb's version contains in-frame clones alone and is incomplete. The table shows 93,000 or so clones, with 75% to 85% occurring only once. Sequencing was carried out using PBMCs. These receptors were collected from a woman aged 18-35 years in good health and CMV-seropositive.

This sequence joins TRBV7-3 and TRBJ1-6; a possible D gene is TRBD1 (6 bases). Germline assignment: CDR1 SGHTA and CDR2 FQGTGA. V lost 3 bases and J 9 bases, leaving 12 bases between the germline ends. The CDR3 totals 14 residues. CDR3 sequence: CASSFVRGRSPLHF. CDR3 coding DNA: TGTGCCAGCAGCTTCGTCAGGGGTCGTTCACCCCTCCACTTT.

The chain has TRBV6-5 and TRBJ2-1, with a weak D call TRBD2 (6 bases). Germline V CDR1 and CDR2: MNHEY, SVGAGI. V was shortened by 8 bases and J by 7 bases, with 21 bases between the two germline ends. The CDR3 consists of 15 residues. Here the CDR3 DNA reads TGTGCCAGCGGGCCCCGGAGGGGCCTATCAAATGAGCAGTTCTTC. It specifies CASGPRRGLSNEQFF.

This clone was detected a few times. The chain is built from TRBV6-1 and TRBJ1-5; 7 bases are a match to TRBD1. This CDR3 has 15 amino acids. J gave up 0 bases and V 6 bases, and 5 bases lay outside the gene matches. Germline V CDR1 and CDR2: MNHNS, SASEGT. The DNA of the CDR3 is TGTGCCAGCAGCCTGGACAGGCCTAGCAATCAGCCCCAGCATTTT. It is translated as CASSLDRPSNQPQHF.

The chain recombines TRBV6-6 with TRBJ1-4; the D gene is possibly TRBD1 (5 bases). V was shortened by 4 bases and J by 7 bases, with 10 bases between the two germline ends. CDR3 length: 13 residues. Germline CDR1 MNHNY, CDR2 SVGAGI (reference sequence). The CDR3 spells CASSWQGFEKLFF. The CDR3 DNA sequence: TGTGCCAGCAGTTGGCAGGGTTTTGAAAAACTGTTTTTT.

The chain employs TRBV7-3 and TRBJ1-5; tentative D call: TRBD1 (6 bases). V was shortened by 3 bases and J by 7 bases, with 10 bases between the two germline ends. The CDR3 spans 13 residues. Per germline, CDR1 SGHTA and CDR2 FQGTGA. The CDR3 coding sequence is TGTGCCAGCAGCTTGGGGGCCGGGCAGCCCCAGCATTTT. Translation: CASSLGAGQPQHF.

This sequence joins TRBV9 and TRBJ1-5; the match to TRBD1 covers 9 bases. Germline CDR1 reads SGDLS; CDR2 reads YYNGEE. The CDR3 spans 14 residues. The ends lost 3 bases at V and 7 bases at J; junction bases unmatched: 5. CDR3 in DNA: TGTGCCAGCAGCGCACAGGGGGCAGGCCAGCCCCAGCATTTT. This gives the protein CASSAQGAGQPQHF.

This clone was recorded only once. The chain is built from TRBV29-1 and TRBJ2-7; a possible D gene is TRBD1 (6 bases). This CDR3 spans 14 amino acids. CDR1 is SQVTM, CDR2 ANQGSEA, per germline. The V end lost 4 bases, the J end lost 3 bases, and 16 bases lay between the germline ends. CDR3 residues: CSVARDTTYYEQYF. In nucleotides, the CDR3 is TGCAGCGTTGCGAGGGACACAACTTACTACGAGCAGTACTTC.

This clone was seen a few times. The rearrangement joins TRBV5-1 to TRBJ2-1; the match to TRBD2 covers 7 bases. The junction had 10 bases not matched to a gene; V was cut back by 7 bases and J by 0 bases. The CDR3 has 16 amino acids. Germline V gene sequence: CDR1 SGHRS, CDR2 YFSETQ. The CDR3 DNA reads TGCGCCAGCCAACCAGCAGCGGGGAACTCCTACAATGAGCAGTTCTTC. It is translated as CASQPAAGNSYNEQFF.

The chain has TRBV6-1 and TRBJ2-4; 15 bases are shared with TRBD2. Germline V lookup: CDR1 MNHNS, CDR2 SASEGT. The CDR3 loop spans 19 amino acids. The ends lost 3 bases at V and 3 bases at J; junction bases unmatched: 9. The CDR3 sequence: CASSDRTSGGAGGKNIQYF. The CDR3, as DNA: TGTGCCAGCAGTGACAGGACTAGCGGGGGGGCAGGTGGCAAAAACATTCAGTACTTC.

This rearrangement joins TRBV29-1 to TRBJ2-7; D uncertain. Germline-derived CDR1 and CDR2 are SQVTM and ANQGSEA. CDR3 length: 12 amino acids. Trimming left V 2 bases short and J 3 bases short, with 8 bases between. CDR3 bases: TGCAGCGTTGAATCCAGATACTACGAGCAGTACTTC. The encoded protein is CSVESRYYEQYF.

The CDR3 DNA follows: TGTGCCAGCGCGGGAAACTCCTACAATGAGCAGTTCTTC. Translated: CASAGNSYNEQFF. The chain is built from TRBV2 and TRBJ2-1, with D possibly matching TRBD2 (6 bases). Trimming took 8 bases from V and 0 from J, leaving 8 bases between them. This CDR3 is built from 13 residues. Germline CDR1 SNHLY, CDR2 FYNNEI.

This clone was observed a single time. CDR3 DNA sequence: TGCAGCGTCTTCGGGACAGGGCCTAGCGAGCAGTACTTC. It yields the protein CSVFGTGPSEQYF. The chain carries TRBV29-1 and TRBJ2-7; the match to TRBD1 covers 9 bases. The ends lost 6 bases at V and 6 bases at J; junction bases unmatched: 9. Germline V gene lookup returns CDR1 SQVTM and CDR2 ANQGSEA. The CDR3 consists of 13 residues.

The chain uses TRBV6-5 and TRBJ1-5, with 7 positions matching TRBD1. Per germline, CDR1 MNHEY and CDR2 SVGAGI. This CDR3 is built from 15 residues. Trimming removed 6 bases from V and 0 bases from J; junction bases left unmatched: 5. Here the CDR3 DNA reads TGTGCCAGCAGGATAGGGACAGCTAGCAATCAGCCCCAGCATTTT. It is translated as CASRIGTASNQPQHF.

The chain has TRBV7-6 and TRBJ2-7, with TRBD2 as a possible D gene (5 bases). Germline CDR1 reads SGHVS; CDR2 reads FNYEAQ. This CDR3 has 14 residues. V was cut by 5 bases and J by 6 bases, with 17 bases left in between. CDR3: CASSGGLSVGEQYF. The CDR3 DNA reads TGTGCCAGCAGCGGAGGCCTGTCCGTCGGCGAGCAGTACTTC.

This chain uses TRBV5-6 with TRBJ2-7, with 10 positions matching TRBD1. The CDR3 is 14 residues long. The junction had 7 bases not matched to a gene; V was cut back by 4 bases and J by 6 bases. From germline, CDR1 is SGHDT and CDR2 YYEEEE. This chain's CDR3 is CASSRTGGVGEQYF. The DNA of the CDR3 is TGTGCCAGCAGCCGGACAGGGGGTGTAGGCGAGCAGTACTTC. The full variable domain, completed using reference TRBV5-6 and TRBJ2-7, is DAGVTQSPTHLIKTRGQQVTLRCSPKSGHDTVSWYQQALGQGPQFIFQYYEEEERQRGNFPDRFSGHQFPNYSSELNVNALLLGDSALYLCASSRTGGVGEQYFGPGTRLTVT.

J is TRBJ2-3 and V is TRBV19; 9 bases align to TRBD1. Germline V gives CDR1 LNHDA, CDR2 SQIVND (reference sequence). This CDR3 has 17 amino acids. V shed 3 bases and J 2 bases; nucleotides not matched to a gene: 9. CDR3: CASSINRGRSSTDTQYF. CDR3 DNA: TGTGCCAGTAGTATTAACAGGGGGCGGTCATCCACAGATACGCAGTATTTT.

J is TRBJ1-5 and V is TRBV21-1; the table gives TRBD1 as D, unverified against the DNA. TRBV21-1 is given as a pseudogene. The CDR3 is 11 amino acids. Written as DNA, the CDR3 is TGTGCCAGCAACAGGTTACAGCCCCAGCATTTT. Its protein is CASNRLQPQHF.

The gene calls are TRBV13 and TRBJ2-2; 8 positions match TRBD1. Germline V gives CDR1 PRHDT, CDR2 FYEKMQ (reference sequence). CDR3 length equals 19 residues. J gave up 3 bases and V 6 bases, and 18 bases lay outside the gene matches. The CDR3 protein is CASRQPSPTTGAYTGELFF. CDR3 DNA sequence: TGTGCCAGCAGGCAACCCAGCCCCACGACAGGGGCCTACACCGGGGAGCTGTTTTTT. The full variable domain, with the rest looked up from reference TRBV13 and TRBJ2-2, is AAGVIQSPRHLIKEKRETATLKCYPIPRHDTVYWYQQGPGQDPQFLISFYEKMQSDKGSIPDRFSAQQFSDYHSELNMSSLELGDSALYFCASRQPSPTTGAYTGELFFGEGSRLTVL.

The chain joins TRBV27 to TRBJ1-2; D may be TRBD1 (5 bases). The CDR3 totals 12 residues. V was clipped by 2 bases and J by 7 bases, with 8 bases between them. Germline CDR1 reads MNHEY; CDR2 reads SMNVEV (reference sequence). CDR3 sequence reads: CASSLRGSGYTF. DNA for the CDR3: TGTGCCAGCAGTTTAAGGGGAAGTGGCTACACCTTC.

The V and J genes are TRBV18 and TRBJ2-1, with 12 positions matching TRBD2. CDR3 length: 16 residues. V lost 0 bases, J lost 8 bases, and 5 bases stayed unmatched. Germline lookup yields CDR1 KGHSH and CDR2 LQKENI. In nucleotides, the CDR3 is TGTGCCAGCTCACCACCGTGGACTAGCGGGATGTATGAGCAGTTCTTC. This translates into CASSPPWTSGMYEQFF. The full variable domain, with the rest looked up from reference TRBV18 and TRBJ2-1, is NAGVMQNPRHLVRRRGQEARLRCSPMKGHSHVYWYRQLPEEGLKFMVYLQKENIIDESGMPKERFSAEFPKEGPSILRIQQVVRGDSAAYFCASSPPWTSGMYEQFFGPGTRLTVL.

The genes are TRBV27 and TRBJ2-3, with TRBD2 identical over 8 bases. Losses at the gene ends were 6 bases for V and 3 bases for J; bases not matched to a gene: 11. CDR1 and CDR2 from the germline V gene are MNHEY and SMNVEV (reference sequence). The CDR3 is made up of 16 amino acids. In DNA form, the CDR3 reads TGTGCCAGCAGGGCCCGGGGTAGCGGGGAGACAGATACGCAGTATTTT. This gives the protein CASRARGSGETDTQYF.